This is a list of T cell receptor beta chains from one sample in a study of OX40 agonist ivuxolimab in advanced cancers. The method was immunoSEQ multiplex PCR; TCRdb's version includes in-frame clones alone and lacks a portion of them. The data contain 80,000 or so clones, over 80% of them singletons. Specimen: CD4+ or CD8+ T cells sorted from blood, collected in a trial of the OX40 agonist ivuxolimab. Receptors were obtained from an adult with an advanced solid tumor such as melanoma, head and neck, liver or kidney cancer. Both conserved end residues are part of each CDR3. D genes are given only for firm matches. Clone sizes are given selectively: once, few, many, or a class where the clone is expanded.

.	TRBD1	TRBV7-3	TRBJ2-1	CASSLQGMEFNEQFF	TGTGCCAGCAGCCTACAGGGGATGGAGTTTAATGAGCAGTTCTTC
.	.	TRBV4-3	TRBJ2-5	CASSPRLGVQVDF	TGCGCCAGCAGTCCAAGATTGGGGGTCCAGGTGGACTTC
.	.	TRBV7-3	TRBJ2-5	CASSLGGRQETQYF	TGTGCCAGCAGCTTGGGGGGCCGGCAAGAGACCCAGTACTTC
.	.	TRBV7-3	TRBJ2-3	CASSLEVQPNTDTQYF	TGTGCCAGCAGCCTAGAGGTCCAGCCCAACACAGATACGCAGTATTTT
.	TRBD2	TRBV28	TRBJ2-1	CASRSPIAGVYEQFF	TGTGCCAGTAGATCCCCCATAGCGGGAGTATATGAGCAGTTCTTC
.	.	TRBV7-9	TRBJ1-1	CASSLGRLTEAFF	TGTGCCAGCAGCTTAGGTCGCCTCACTGAAGCTTTCTTT
.	TRBD2	TRBV4-1	TRBJ2-1	CASSQDWEGRPYNEQFF	TGCGCCAGCAGCCAAGATTGGGAGGGCAGGCCCTACAATGAGCAGTTCTTC
few	.	TRBV5-5	TRBJ1-3	CASTPTSSGNTIYF	TGTGCCAGCACCCCTACAAGCTCTGGAAACACCATATATTTT
.	TRBD1	TRBV6-1	TRBJ2-3	CASSERRDRFTDTQYF	TGTGCCAGCAGTGAACGCAGGGACAGGTTCACAGATACGCAGTATTTT
.	TRBD1	TRBV9	TRBJ2-3	CASSVGTAHTQYF	TGTGCCAGCAGCGTTGGGACAGCGCATACGCAGTATTTT
.	.	TRBV19	TRBJ2-5	CASSTWGLGEETQYF	TGTGCCAGTAGTACTTGGGGGCTAGGGGAAGAGACCCAGTACTTC
.	.	TRBV7-9	TRBJ2-1	CASSLYGPYNEQFF	TGTGCCAGCAGCTTGTACGGACCCTACAATGAGCAGTTCTTC
.	.	TRBV10-3	TRBJ1-4	CAISESGGEKLFF	TGTGCCATCAGTGAGTCAGGGGGTGAAAAACTGTTTTTT
.	TRBD2	TRBV2	TRBJ2-3	CASSAGTSGSTDTQYF	TGTGCCAGCAGTGCCGGGACTAGCGGAAGCACAGATACGCAGTATTTT
.	.	TRBV9	TRBJ1-1	CASSVGIGGGETEAFF	TGTGCCAGCAGCGTAGGGATTGGAGGAGGGGAGACTGAAGCTTTCTTT
.	.	TRBV19	TRBJ2-3	CASNDGGLTDTQYF	TGTGCCAGTAATGACGGGGGGCTCACAGATACGCAGTATTTT
.	TRBD1	TRBV7-8	TRBJ2-7	CASSPPGTGLYEQYF	TGTGCCAGCAGCCCCCCTGGGACAGGTCTTTACGAGCAGTACTTC
.	TRBD1	TRBV27	TRBJ1-2	CASSFSGQGYGYTF	TGTGCCAGCAGTTTCTCGGGACAGGGATATGGCTACACCTTC
.	TRBD1	TRBV6-6	TRBJ2-5	CASIGQGVTETQYF	TGTGCCAGCATTGGACAGGGGGTAACGGAGACCCAGTACTTC
.	.	TRBV7-9	TRBJ1-1	CASSLGRGGSGSNTEAFF	TGTGCCAGCAGCTTAGGGCGTGGGGGGTCAGGGTCCAACACTGAAGCTTTCTTT
.	.	TRBV6-6	TRBJ1-1	CASSYSQGNTEAFF	TGTGCCAGCAGTTACTCGCAAGGGAACACTGAAGCTTTCTTT
.	TRBD1	TRBV28	TRBJ1-2	CASSLLVQGAQGGNGYTF	TGTGCCAGCAGTTTACTAGTACAGGGGGCTCAGGGAGGTAATGGCTACACCTTC
.	TRBD1	TRBV6-5	TRBJ2-7	CATLPGDRVDEQYF	TGTGCCACCCTACCTGGGGACAGGGTAGACGAGCAGTACTTC
.	TRBD1	TRBV6-5	TRBJ1-6	CASRGTGRTSPLHF	TGTGCCAGCAGGGGGACAGGGCGTACTTCACCCCTCCACTTT
.	.	TRBV9	TRBJ1-1	CASSVIQGPDTEAFF	TGTGCCAGCAGCGTTATACAGGGCCCTGACACTGAAGCTTTCTTT
once	.	TRBV19	TRBJ1-1	CASRAGRLNTEAFF	TGTGCCAGTAGAGCAGGGAGGTTGAACACTGAAGCTTTCTTT
.	TRBD2	TRBV28	TRBJ2-7	CASQRGVSYEQYF	TGTGCCTCCCAGCGGGGGGTCTCCTACGAGCAGTACTTC
.	TRBD2	TRBV7-6	TRBJ2-1	CASSDQPGLAGNEQFF	TGTGCCAGCAGCGATCAACCGGGACTAGCGGGCAATGAGCAGTTCTTC
.	.	TRBV7-9	TRBJ2-7	CASSSAGYEQYF	TGTGCCAGCAGCTCCGCGGGTTACGAGCAGTACTTC
.	.	TRBV5-1	TRBJ2-5	CASSSEGFLRQETQYF	TGCGCCAGCAGCTCCGAGGGCTTCTTGAGGCAAGAGACCCAGTACTTC
.	TRBD1	TRBV10-3	TRBJ1-5	CAIRQQGDQPQHF	TGTGCCATCAGGCAACAGGGGGATCAGCCCCAGCATTTT
.	.	TRBV6-4	TRBJ1-6	CASSDPLPQGVSPLHF	TGTGCCAGCAGTGACCCCCTCCCCCAGGGAGTTTCACCCCTCCACTTT
.	.	TRBV5-1	TRBJ2-6	CASSLAGHQGNWANVLTF	TGCGCCAGCAGCTTGGCAGGACACCAGGGTAACTGGGCCAACGTCCTGACTTTC
.	.	TRBV7-3	TRBJ2-2	CASSNSGGELFF	TGTGCCAGCAGCAATTCCGGGGGGGAGCTGTTTTTT
.	.	TRBV5-8	TRBJ2-7	CASSLPGPYEQYF	TGTGCCAGCAGCTTGCCGGGTCCCTACGAGCAGTACTTC
.	.	TRBV27	TRBJ1-5	CASSLEGQGGQPQHF	TGTGCCAGCAGTTTAGAGGGCCAGGGTGGCCAGCCCCAGCATTTT
.	.	TRBV7-3	TRBJ2-3	CASSLTLESRDTQYF	TGTGCCAGCAGCTTAACTCTAGAATCGAGAGATACGCAGTATTTT
.	.	TRBV4-2	TRBJ2-2	CASSQLLGLRGTGELFF	TGTGCCAGCAGCCAACTCTTAGGGCTGCGTGGCACCGGGGAGCTGTTTTTT
.	.	TRBV5-1	TRBJ1-1	CASRTDSDTEAFF	TGCGCCAGCAGGACGGACAGTGACACTGAAGCTTTCTTT
.	TRBD1	TRBV15	TRBJ2-2	CATKGARNTGELFF	TGTGCCACCAAGGGGGCCCGGAACACCGGGGAGCTGTTTTTT